The 9 T cell receptor beta chains below were found in one sample sequenced in a study of CXCR3-negative and CXCR3-positive naive CD8 T cells. Study observations and caveats: CXCR3-expressing naive cells carried TRB CDR3s more hydrophobic than those of CXCR3-negative naive cells.

Preparation of TRB cDNA libraries relied on 5' RACE carrying UMI labels. TCRdb reanalyzed the 5' RACE reads and collapses them to one entry per CDR3 protein, without DNA. Seen in this sample are roughly 93,000 distinct CDR3 sequences; the ten most common clones hold less than 1.1%. Antigens of these TCRs are unknown. The sample comprised naive CXCR3+ CD8+ T cells from blood. Noted subset: CD45RO-CCR7+CD27+CD95- naive CD8+ T cells expressing CXCR3 (TNR3+). These receptors all come from a human donor in good health. Some clones in this sample may be carry-over from other donors' samples.

The chain recombines TRBV7-8 with TRBJ1-4; the D call of TRBD1 rests on TCRdb alone, since no DNA is present to check it. CDR3 length: 16 amino acids. Germline CDR1 is SGHVS and CDR2 is FQNEAQ. The CDR3: CASSLASDRGGEKLFF.

The chain combines TRBV4-3 with TRBJ2-7; TCRdb's D call, TRBD2, is unchecked because there is no DNA. Looked up from germline, CDR1 is LGHNA and CDR2 is YSLEER. The CDR3 extends over 13 amino acids. The CDR3 reads CASSQDRGPEQYF.

The chain recombines TRBV5-3 with TRBJ2-1; TCRdb designates TRBD1, a call that cannot be tested without DNA. TRBV5-3 is an ORF, with its function uncertain. CDR3 length: 12 amino acids. The CDR3 loop reads CARSKQGHEQLF.

This chain connects TRBV29-1 to TRBJ2-2. This CDR3 has 13 amino acids. The germline gives CDR1 SQVTM, CDR2 ANQGSEA. The CDR3 loop is CSANDANTGELFF.

This chain uses TRBV9 with TRBJ2-7; TCRdb calls TRBD2, which cannot be checked without DNA. Germline V gene data show CDR1 as SGDLS and CDR2 as YYNGEE. The CDR3 spans 16 residues. The CDR3 is CASSVGAVPSSYEQYF.

The CDR3 sequence: CASSQTGGWGELFF. This sequence joins TRBV4-1 and TRBJ2-2; no DNA is available, so the TRBD1 call from TCRdb remains unchecked. Germline CDR1 and CDR2: MGHRA and YSYEKL. This CDR3 is 14 amino acids long.

The chain couples TRBV19 to TRBJ2-1; there is no DNA to check the TCRdb D call of TRBD1. The CDR3 has 12 residues. Germline CDR1 is LNHDA and CDR2 is SQIVND (reference sequence). This CDR3 is CASQQGANEQFF.

The chain employs TRBV27 and TRBJ2-7. The CDR3 runs 13 residues. Germline assignment: CDR1 MNHEY and CDR2 SMNVEV (reference sequence). This chain's CDR3 is CASSLFHNYEQYF.

The chain employs TRBV20-1 and TRBJ2-1; TCRdb's D gene call, TRBD2, goes unchecked for lack of DNA. Germline assignment: CDR1 DFQATT and CDR2 SNEGSKA (reference sequence). This CDR3 region has 16 residues. This CDR3 reads CSASPIAGSSYNEQFF.